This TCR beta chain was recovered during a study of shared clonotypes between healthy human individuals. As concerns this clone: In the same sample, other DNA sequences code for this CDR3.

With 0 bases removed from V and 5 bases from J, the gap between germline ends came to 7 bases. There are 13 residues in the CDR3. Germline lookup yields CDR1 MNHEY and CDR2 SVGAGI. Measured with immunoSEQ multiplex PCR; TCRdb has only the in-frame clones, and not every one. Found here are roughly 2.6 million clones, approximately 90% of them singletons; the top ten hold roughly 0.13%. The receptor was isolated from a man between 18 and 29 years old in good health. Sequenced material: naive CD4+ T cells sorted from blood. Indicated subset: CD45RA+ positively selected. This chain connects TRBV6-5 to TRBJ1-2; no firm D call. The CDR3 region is CASSYSGPYGYTF. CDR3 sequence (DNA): TGTGCCAGCAGTTACTCCGGGCCTTATGGCTACACCTTC.